These 14 T cell receptor beta chains originate from one sample sequenced in a study of blood T cells in healthy people across ages. PCR was performed a second time for 7 to 11 cycles using a sample-barcoded 5' primer and a J-beta primer mix. TCRdb independently ran MiXCR on the 5' RACE reads; one entry per CDR3 protein. The sample yields more than 500,000 distinct CDR3 sequences, 27% seen once. Sample: blood. All receptors derive from a woman aged 70-85 years in good health.

J is TRBJ1-4 and V is TRBV3-1; 9 bases fit TRBD1. Germline V gene data show CDR1 as LGHDT and CDR2 as YNNKEL (reference sequence). CDR3 length: 15 amino acids. J was trimmed by 6 bases and V by 9 bases; bases with no gene match: 11. CDR3 nucleotides: TGTGCCAGACTACCGGGACAGGGATCCGATGAAAAACTGTTTTTT. Protein product: CARLPGQGSDEKLFF.

V is TRBV5-1 and J is TRBJ1-4, with 7 bases matching TRBD1. Germline CDR1 SGHRS, CDR2 YFSETQ. Unmatched junction bases numbered 5, after V lost 4 bases and J lost 5 bases. This CDR3 spans 14 amino acids. The chain's CDR3 is CASSPGQENEKLFF. As DNA, the CDR3 is TGCGCCAGCAGCCCCGGACAGGAGAATGAAAAACTGTTTTTT.

In its sample, this clonotype was seen a few times. This chain joins TRBV7-2 and TRBJ1-2, with D maybe TRBD1 (5 bases). The CDR3 consists of 15 residues. CDR1 is SGHTA, CDR2 FQGNSA, per germline. V lost 6 bases, J lost 4 bases, and 18 bases lay in between. CDR3 loop: CASSYTRGGSYGYTF. Written as DNA, the CDR3 is TGTGCCAGCAGTTATACCCGGGGGGGAAGCTATGGCTACACCTTC.

This clonotype was recorded only once. The chain employs TRBV5-1 and TRBJ2-2; 7 bases fit TRBD1. Losses at the gene ends were 5 bases for V and 5 bases for J; bases not matched to a gene: 9. The germline CDR1 and CDR2 sequences are SGHRS and YFSETQ. This CDR3 comprises 15 residues. The CDR3: CASREQGIGTGELFF. The CDR3 coding sequence is TGCGCCAGCAGGGAACAGGGGATCGGGACCGGGGAGCTGTTTTTT.

The chain links TRBV7-2 to TRBJ2-1; TRBD2 agrees at 8 bases. CDR3 size: 15 residues. Germline trimming cut 7 bases from V and 0 bases from J; bases unmatched to any gene: 5. CDR1 SGHTA and CDR2 FQGNSA come from the germline V gene. CDR3 residues: CASTLAGSSYNEQFF. The CDR3 nucleotides read TGTGCCAGCACTTTAGCGGGGAGCTCCTACAATGAGCAGTTCTTC.

In its sample, this clonotype was seen many times. This chain joins TRBV18 and TRBJ1-1; 11 nucleotides agree with TRBD1. V was pared by 3 bases and J by 5 bases, with 8 bases of the junction left unmatched. In germline, CDR1 is KGHSH, CDR2 LQKENI. The CDR3 sequence is 16 residues long. CDR3 residues: CASSPGQGALQTEAFF. DNA for the CDR3: TGTGCCAGCTCACCCGGACAGGGGGCCCTCCAGACTGAAGCTTTCTTT.

The chain has TRBV4-1 and TRBJ1-2; D is perhaps TRBD1 (5 bases). Trimming removed 0 bases from V and 8 bases from J, with 13 bases in between. This CDR3 contains 14 residues. Per germline, CDR1 MGHRA and CDR2 YSYEKL. DNA for the CDR3: TGCGCCAGCAGCCAAGATGGGGGTTTTGGAGGCTACACCTTC. It translates to CASSQDGGFGGYTF.

This rearrangement joins TRBV4-2 to TRBJ2-3; TRBD2 is a possible D gene (7 bases). The CDR3 extends over 18 amino acids. V lost 0 bases, J lost 3 bases, and 19 bases lay in between. CDR1 and CDR2 (germline): LGHNA, YNFKEQ. CDR3 sequence: CASSQDPMGGGRTDTQYF. In DNA form, the CDR3 reads TGTGCCAGCAGCCAAGATCCGATGGGGGGGGGCCGGACAGATACGCAGTATTTT.

This clonotype has only a few counts. This chain links TRBV7-2 with TRBJ1-2; 8 bases agree with TRBD1. Germline CDR1 reads SGHTA; CDR2 reads FQGNSA. The CDR3 is 15 amino acids. The J segment lost 8 bases and the V segment lost 4 bases, leaving 12 bases of the junction unmatched. CDR3 residues: CASSSDSSRGRGYTF. The CDR3, as DNA: TGTGCCAGCAGCTCCGATTCCTCCAGGGGGCGGGGCTACACCTTC.

J is TRBJ2-5 and V is TRBV6-5; D may match TRBD1 or TRBD2 (5 bases each). The J call could be wrong; TRBJ2-7 is a better fit for the DNA end. The CDR3 totals 15 residues. From germline, CDR1 is MNHEY and CDR2 SVGAGI. The chain's CDR3 is CASRPSRDGAYEQYF. CDR3 sequence (DNA): TGTGCCAGCAGGCCTTCCCGGGACGGAGCCTACGAGCAGTACTTC.

This clonotype was observed a handful of times. This rearrangement joins TRBV7-8 to TRBJ2-2; 7 nucleotides line up with TRBD1. V was pared by 4 bases and J by 1 base, with 3 bases of the junction left unmatched. Germline assignment: CDR1 SGHVS and CDR2 FQNEAQ. The CDR3 consists of 15 residues. CDR3 sequence reads: CASSYRTGNTGELFF. CDR3 sequence (DNA): TGTGCCAGCAGCTACCGGACAGGGAACACCGGGGAGCTGTTTTTT.

The V gene is TRBV29-1, the J gene TRBJ1-4, with D maybe TRBD1 (5 bases). This CDR3 has 13 amino acids. The V and J ends lost 6 bases and 8 bases respectively, with 16 bases between them. Germline lookup yields CDR1 SQVTM and CDR2 ANQGSEA. CDR3 sequence: CSVPGPNPEKLFF. CDR3 bases: TGCAGCGTGCCGGGACCCAACCCGGAAAAACTGTTTTTT.

This clonotype has more than one count but fewer than ten. The rearrangement links TRBV4-3 to TRBJ1-2; D possibly corresponds to TRBD1 (6 bases). The germline V gene has CDR1 LGHNA and CDR2 YSLEER. Trimming shortened V by 0 bases and J by 2 bases, and 7 bases separated the two germline ends. The CDR3 has 14 amino acids. Here the CDR3 reads CASSQDGQNYGYTF. As DNA, the CDR3 is TGCGCCAGCAGCCAAGATGGACAGAACTATGGCTACACCTTC.

This clonotype has a handful of counts. The chain recombines TRBV20-1 with TRBJ1-1; 9 positions match TRBD1. CDR1 is DFQATT, CDR2 SNEGSKA, per germline (reference sequence). The CDR3 consists of 14 residues. V shed 4 bases, J shed 11 bases, and the junction held 14 bases outside the gene matches. CDR3: CSAKRGQGYARAFF. CDR3 coding DNA: TGCAGTGCTAAAAGGGGACAGGGCTATGCACGGGCTTTCTTT.